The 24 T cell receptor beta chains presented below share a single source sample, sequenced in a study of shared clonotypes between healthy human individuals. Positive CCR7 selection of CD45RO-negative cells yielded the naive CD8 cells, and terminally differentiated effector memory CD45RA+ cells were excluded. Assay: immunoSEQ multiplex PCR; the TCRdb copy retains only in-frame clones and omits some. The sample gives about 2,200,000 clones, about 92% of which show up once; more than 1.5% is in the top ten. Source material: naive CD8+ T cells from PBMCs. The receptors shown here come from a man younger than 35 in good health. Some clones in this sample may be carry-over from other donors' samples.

The CDR3 protein is CASSLRAGGNTQYF. DNA for the CDR3: TGTGCCAGCAGTTTACGAGCGGGGGGGAATACGCAGTATTTT. The V gene is TRBV27, the J gene TRBJ2-3; 10 bases fit TRBD2. The V segment lost 2 bases and the J segment 7 bases; nucleotides outside the gene matches: 3. The CDR3 loop spans 14 amino acids. Germline CDR1 and CDR2: MNHEY and SMNVEV (reference sequence).

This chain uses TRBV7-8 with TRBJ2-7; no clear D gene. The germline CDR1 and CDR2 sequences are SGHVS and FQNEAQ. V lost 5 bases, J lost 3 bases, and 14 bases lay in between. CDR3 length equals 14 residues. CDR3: CASSIGPALYEQYF. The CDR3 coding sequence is TGTGCCAGCAGCATCGGACCGGCGCTCTACGAGCAGTACTTC.

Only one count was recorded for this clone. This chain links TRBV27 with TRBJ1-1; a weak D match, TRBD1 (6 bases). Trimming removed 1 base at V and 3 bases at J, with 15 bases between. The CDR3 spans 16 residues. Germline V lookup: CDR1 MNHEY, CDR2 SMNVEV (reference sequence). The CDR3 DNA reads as TGTGCCAGCAGTTTATTGGCAGGGGTGAGGGACACTGAAGCTTTCTTT. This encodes CASSLLAGVRDTEAFF.

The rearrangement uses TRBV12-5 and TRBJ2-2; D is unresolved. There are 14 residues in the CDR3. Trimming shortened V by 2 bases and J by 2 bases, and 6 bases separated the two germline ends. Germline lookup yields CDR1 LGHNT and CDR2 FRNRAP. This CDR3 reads CASGLTRNTGELFF. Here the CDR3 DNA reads TGTGCTAGTGGTTTGACACGAAACACCGGGGAGCTGTTTTTT.

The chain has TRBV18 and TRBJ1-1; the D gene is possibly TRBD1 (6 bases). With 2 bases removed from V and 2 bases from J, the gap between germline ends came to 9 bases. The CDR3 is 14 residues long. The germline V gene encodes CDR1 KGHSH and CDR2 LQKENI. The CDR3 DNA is TGTGCCAGCTCACCAGGGACACTAAACACTGAAGCTTTCTTT. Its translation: CASSPGTLNTEAFF.

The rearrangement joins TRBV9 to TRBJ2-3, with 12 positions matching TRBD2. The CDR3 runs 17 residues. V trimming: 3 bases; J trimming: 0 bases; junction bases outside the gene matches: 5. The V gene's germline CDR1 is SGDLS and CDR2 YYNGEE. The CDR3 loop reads CASSGRTSGTSTDTQYF. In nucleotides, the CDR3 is TGTGCCAGCAGCGGAAGGACTAGCGGGACTAGCACAGATACGCAGTATTTT.

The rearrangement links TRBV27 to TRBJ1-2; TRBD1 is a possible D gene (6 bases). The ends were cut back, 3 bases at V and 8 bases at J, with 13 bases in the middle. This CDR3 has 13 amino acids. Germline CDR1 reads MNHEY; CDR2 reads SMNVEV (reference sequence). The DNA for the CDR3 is TGTGCCAGCAGTTTGCGGGGGCTGGGAGGCTACACCTTC. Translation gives CASSLRGLGGYTF.

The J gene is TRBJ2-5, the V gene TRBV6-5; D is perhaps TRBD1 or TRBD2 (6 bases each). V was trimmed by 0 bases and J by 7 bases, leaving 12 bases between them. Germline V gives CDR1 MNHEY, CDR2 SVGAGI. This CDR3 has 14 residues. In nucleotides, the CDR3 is TGTGCCAGCAGTTACTCCATGGAGGGGGGGACCCAGTACTTC. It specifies CASSYSMEGGTQYF.

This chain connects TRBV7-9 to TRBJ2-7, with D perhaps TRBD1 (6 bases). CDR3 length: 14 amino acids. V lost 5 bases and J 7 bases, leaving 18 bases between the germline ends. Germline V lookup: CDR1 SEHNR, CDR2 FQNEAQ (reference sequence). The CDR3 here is CASSAGTSPSEQYF. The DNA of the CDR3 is TGTGCCAGCAGCGCCGGGACATCCCCCTCGGAGCAGTACTTC.

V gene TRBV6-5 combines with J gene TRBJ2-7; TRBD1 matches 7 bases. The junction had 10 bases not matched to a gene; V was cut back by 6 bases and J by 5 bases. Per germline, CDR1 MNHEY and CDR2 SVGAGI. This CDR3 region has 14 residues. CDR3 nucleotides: TGTGCCAGCAGGATACAGGGGCTGCGCAACGAGCAGTACTTC. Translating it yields CASRIQGLRNEQYF.

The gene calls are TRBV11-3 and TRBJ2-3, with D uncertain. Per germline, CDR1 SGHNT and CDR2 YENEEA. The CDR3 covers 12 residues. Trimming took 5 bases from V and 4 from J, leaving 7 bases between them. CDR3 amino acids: CASSTNPDTQYF. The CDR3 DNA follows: TGTGCCAGCAGCACGAACCCAGATACGCAGTATTTT.

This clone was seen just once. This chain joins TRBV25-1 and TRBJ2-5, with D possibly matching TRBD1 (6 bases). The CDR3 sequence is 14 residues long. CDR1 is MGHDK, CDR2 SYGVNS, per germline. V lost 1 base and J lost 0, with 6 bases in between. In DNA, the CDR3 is TGTGCCAGCAGTGAATGGACAGACCAAGAGACCCAGTACTTC. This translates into CASSEWTDQETQYF.

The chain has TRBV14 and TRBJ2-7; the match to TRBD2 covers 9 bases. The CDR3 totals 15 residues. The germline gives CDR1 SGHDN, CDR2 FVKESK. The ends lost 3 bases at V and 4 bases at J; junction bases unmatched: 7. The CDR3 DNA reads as TGTGCCAGCAGCCATATAGCGGGAGTTGGATACGAGCAGTACTTC. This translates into CASSHIAGVGYEQYF.

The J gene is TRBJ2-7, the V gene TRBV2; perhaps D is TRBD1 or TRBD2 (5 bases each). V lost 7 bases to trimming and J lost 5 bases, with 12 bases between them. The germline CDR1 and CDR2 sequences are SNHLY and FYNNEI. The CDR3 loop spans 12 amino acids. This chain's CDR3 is CASKGTENEQYF. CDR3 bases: TGTGCCAGCAAAGGGACGGAGAACGAGCAGTACTTC.

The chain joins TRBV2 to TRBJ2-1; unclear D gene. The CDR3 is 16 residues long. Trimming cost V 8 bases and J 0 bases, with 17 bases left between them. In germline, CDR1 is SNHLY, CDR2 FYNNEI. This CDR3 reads CASSPNYLSSYNEQFF. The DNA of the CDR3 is TGTGCCAGCTCCCCGAACTACCTGAGCTCCTACAATGAGCAGTTCTTC.

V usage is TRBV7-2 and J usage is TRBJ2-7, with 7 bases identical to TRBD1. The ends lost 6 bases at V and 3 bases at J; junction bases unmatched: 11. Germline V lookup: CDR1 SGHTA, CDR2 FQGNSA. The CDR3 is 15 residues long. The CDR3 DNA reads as TGTGCCAGCAGTATAGGGGGCCCCGTTATCTACGAGCAGTACTTC. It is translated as CASSIGGPVIYEQYF.

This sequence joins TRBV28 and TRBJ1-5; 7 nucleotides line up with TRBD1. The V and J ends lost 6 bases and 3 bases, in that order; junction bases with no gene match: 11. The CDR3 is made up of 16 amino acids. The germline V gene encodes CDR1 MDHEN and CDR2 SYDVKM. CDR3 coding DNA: TGTGCCAGCAGCGAAAACAGGGGTAATCCCAATCAGCCCCAGCATTTT. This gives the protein CASSENRGNPNQPQHF.

CDR3 loop: CASSLGSPSEQFF. The DNA for the CDR3 is TGCGCCAGCAGCTTAGGTTCCCCCAGTGAGCAGTTCTTC. The V call is TRBV5-1, the J call TRBJ2-1; no clear D. V dropped 2 bases and J dropped 9 bases, with 12 bases sitting between them. CDR1 is SGHRS, CDR2 YFSETQ, per germline. This CDR3 contains 13 residues. Full variable domain (rest looked up from reference TRBV5-1 and TRBJ2-1): KAGVTQTPRYLIKTRGQQVTLSCSPISGHRSVSWYQQTPGQGLQFLFEYFSETQRNKGNFPGRFSGRQFSNSRSEMNVSTLELGDSALYLCASSLGSPSEQFFGPGTRLTVL.

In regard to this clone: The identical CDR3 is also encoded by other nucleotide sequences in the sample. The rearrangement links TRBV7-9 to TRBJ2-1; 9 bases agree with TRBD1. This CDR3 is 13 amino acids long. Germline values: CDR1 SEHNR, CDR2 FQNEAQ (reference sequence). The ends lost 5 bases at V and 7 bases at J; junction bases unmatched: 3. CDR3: CASSPGQGNEQFF. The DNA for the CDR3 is TGTGCCAGCAGCCCAGGACAGGGGAATGAGCAGTTCTTC.

The CDR3 region has the DNA TGTGCCAGCAGTCGTACCGGGACAACAACTAATGAAAAACTGTTTTTT. This gives the protein CASSRTGTTTNEKLFF. This sequence joins TRBV7-8 and TRBJ1-4; D is possibly TRBD1 (6 bases). The CDR3 runs to 16 residues. Germline CDR1 is SGHVS and CDR2 is FQNEAQ. The V end lost 6 bases, the J end lost 0 bases, and 14 bases lay between the germline ends.

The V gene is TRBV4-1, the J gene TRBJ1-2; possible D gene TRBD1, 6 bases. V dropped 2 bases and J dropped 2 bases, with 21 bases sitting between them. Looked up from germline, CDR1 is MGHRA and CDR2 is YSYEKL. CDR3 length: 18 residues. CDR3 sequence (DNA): TGCGCCAGCAGCCAAAGTGCGGTAACAGGGACGGTAAACTATGGCTACACCTTC. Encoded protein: CASSQSAVTGTVNYGYTF.

The CDR3 nucleotides read TGTGCCAGCAGCCGCGCCGGACCGGCTTTCTTT. As protein: CASSRAGPAFF. The V gene is TRBV7-9, the J gene TRBJ1-1; no reliable D call. The CDR3 length is 11 residues. Per the germline V gene, CDR1 is SEHNR and CDR2 is FQNEAQ (reference sequence). V lost 5 bases to trimming and J lost 11 bases, with 12 bases between them.

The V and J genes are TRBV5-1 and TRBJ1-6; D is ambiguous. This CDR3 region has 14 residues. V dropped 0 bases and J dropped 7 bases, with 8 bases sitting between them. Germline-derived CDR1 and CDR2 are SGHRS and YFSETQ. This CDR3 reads CASSLVGSNSPLHF. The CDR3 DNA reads TGCGCCAGCAGCTTGGTAGGGTCCAATTCACCCCTCCACTTT. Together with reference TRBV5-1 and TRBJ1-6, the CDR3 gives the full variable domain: KAGVTQTPRYLIKTRGQQVTLSCSPISGHRSVSWYQQTPGQGLQFLFEYFSETQRNKGNFPGRFSGRQFSNSRSEMNVSTLELGDSALYLCASSLVGSNSPLHFGNGTRLTVT.

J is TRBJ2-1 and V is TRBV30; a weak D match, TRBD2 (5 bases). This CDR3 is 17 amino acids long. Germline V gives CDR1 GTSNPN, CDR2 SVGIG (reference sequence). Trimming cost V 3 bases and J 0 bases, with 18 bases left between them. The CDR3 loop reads CAWRVRDMKSSYNEQFF. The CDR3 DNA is TGTGCCTGGAGGGTCCGGGATATGAAAAGCTCCTACAATGAGCAGTTCTTC.